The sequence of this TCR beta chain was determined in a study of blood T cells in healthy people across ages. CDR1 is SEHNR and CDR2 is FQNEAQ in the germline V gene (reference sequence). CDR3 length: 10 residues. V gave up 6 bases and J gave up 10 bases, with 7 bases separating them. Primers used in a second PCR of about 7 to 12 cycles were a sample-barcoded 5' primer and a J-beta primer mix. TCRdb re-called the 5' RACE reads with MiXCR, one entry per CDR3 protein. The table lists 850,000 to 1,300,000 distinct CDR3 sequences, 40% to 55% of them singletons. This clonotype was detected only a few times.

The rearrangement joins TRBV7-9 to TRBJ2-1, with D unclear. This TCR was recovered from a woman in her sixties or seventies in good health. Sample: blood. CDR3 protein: CASSQNEQFF. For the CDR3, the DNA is TGTGCCAGCAGTCAGAACGAGCAGTTCTTC.